This T cell receptor (beta chain) was documented in a study of cytomegalovirus exposure and HLA in healthy donors. At the level of the study: As an earlier analysis found, about 179 million T cells yielded around 110 million unique TCR beta sequences.

Study-level findings and limits: A later analysis associated 16,951 TCR beta sequences with HLA alleles at a 0.05 false discovery rate. When a later analysis compared HLA-associated TCR beta chains with equally common others, the HLA-associated chains turned out to be more clonally expanded and to have lower generation probabilities. As immune exposure information, only CMV serostatus was available.

Germline V CDR1 and CDR2: SSHAT, FNYEAQ (reference sequence). The CDR3 consists of 16 residues. With 60 Vbeta and 13 Jbeta primers, the PCR was carried out. Method: immunoSEQ multiplex PCR; TCRdb's copy keeps in-frame clones and lacks some. The data hold about 120,000 clones, with about 78% observed a single time. A word on this clone: The antigen is unknown. Relative to the germline gene, one junction end is altered; a read error may explain this.

This rearrangement joins TRBV7-7 to TRBJ2-1, with D possibly TRBD1 on 6 matching bases. This TCR came from a female donor in good health and CMV-seronegative. The material sequenced was PBMCs. The CDR3: CASSQSEDSHYNEQFF. The CDR3 DNA is TGTGCTAGCAGCCAGAGTGAGGACAGCCACTACAATGAGCAGTTCTTC.